One and the same sample provided the 13 T cell receptor beta chains below, sequenced in a study of spatial heterogeneity in lung cancer. Study-wide results and limits: In tumors, expanded intratumoral alpha and beta TCR counts tracked mutation counts.

For these TCRs, the target antigens are not known. Time point here: sample taken at primary tumor resection. TCRdb fed the 5' RACE reads into MiXCR, producing one record per CDR3 protein. The sample consists of 600 to 850 distinct CDR3 sequences, approximately 15% of them appearing once. The sequenced sample was lung tumor tissue, obtained at surgery. The receptor source for this set is a male donor with early-stage non-small cell lung cancer.

In this sample, this clonotype is large. For a library built for alpha chains, this beta chain is a stray read; little rests on its size. The CDR3 loop reads CASSLTDAGANVLTF. As DNA, the CDR3 is TGTGCCAGCAGCTTAACAGACGCTGGGGCCAACGTCCTGACTTTC. V usage is TRBV11-2 and J usage is TRBJ2-6, with unresolved D. The germline gives CDR1 SGHAT, CDR2 FQNNGV. The CDR3 consists of 15 residues. V lost 2 bases to trimming and J lost 2 bases, with 7 bases between them.

This clonotype is labeled as large. This beta chain represents an off-target read in a library built for alpha chains; its size is of limited meaning. The chain links TRBV28 to TRBJ2-1; the D is unclear. This CDR3 has 11 residues. Germline V gene data show CDR1 as MDHEN and CDR2 as SYDVKM. Trimming removed 6 bases from V and 9 bases from J, with 9 bases in between. The DNA for the CDR3 is TGTGCCAGCAGCCTTGACGCTGAGCAGTTCTTC. Its translation is CASSLDAEQFF.

This clonotype is medium-sized within its sample. This beta chain slipped into a library made for alpha chains as a stray read, so its size is not meaningful. J is TRBJ1-1 and V is TRBV5-1, with TRBD1 matching over 9 bases. Germline CDR1 and CDR2: SGHRS and YFSETQ. V lost 0 bases, J lost 6 bases, and 3 bases stayed unmatched. This CDR3 spans 14 amino acids. The CDR3 loop is CASSLGDRDSEAFF. The DNA for the CDR3 is TGCGCCAGCAGCTTGGGGGACAGGGACTCTGAAGCTTTCTTT.

This clonotype is labeled medium-sized (0.01 to 0.1%). This beta chain lies outside the target of a library built for alpha chains; its clone size means little. Here the CDR3 reads CSASSGTEDIQYF. CDR3 DNA: TGCAGTGCTAGCTCCGGGACAGAAGACATTCAGTACTTC. This chain uses TRBV20-1 with TRBJ2-4, with 7 bases that match TRBD1. V lost 3 bases, J lost 8 bases, and 7 bases stayed unmatched. Germline V lookup: CDR1 DFQATT, CDR2 SNEGSKA (reference sequence). The CDR3 covers 13 residues.

By proportion, this clonotype is medium-sized. With the library built for alpha chains, this beta chain is off target and its frequency is not meaningful. The chain recombines TRBV12-3 or TRBV12-4 with TRBJ2-7; D possibly corresponds to TRBD2 (6 bases). CDR3 length: 12 residues. Between the trimmed V and J ends, which lost 7 bases and 6 bases, there was a span of 13 bases. The CDR3: CASTRDSGEQYF. Here the CDR3 DNA reads TGTGCCAGCACCCGGGACTCAGGCGAGCAGTACTTC.

As concerns this clonotype: This beta chain lies outside the target of a library built for alpha chains; its clone size means little. This chain links TRBV28 with TRBJ2-7; 9 positions match TRBD2. This CDR3 has 16 residues. V lost 3 bases, J lost 0 bases, and 6 bases stayed unmatched. The germline V gene encodes CDR1 MDHEN and CDR2 SYDVKM. The CDR3 reads CASSFTLAGLSYEQYF. The CDR3 DNA is TGTGCCAGCAGTTTCACCCTAGCGGGACTCTCCTACGAGCAGTACTTC.

This clonotype came up a few times. This beta chain appears as a stray read in a library generated for alpha chains; its size is not informative. For the CDR3, the DNA is TGTGCCAGCAGTTACGATCTAGCTTCAGATACGCAGTATTTT. This sequence encodes CASSYDLASDTQYF. This chain joins TRBV6-2 or TRBV6-3 and TRBJ2-3, with D maybe TRBD2 (5 bases). CDR3 length equals 14 residues. Looked up from germline, CDR1 is MNHEY and CDR2 is SVGEGT. Trimming removed 2 bases from V and 4 bases from J, with 10 bases in between.

In this sample, this clonotype is large. This beta chain slipped into a library made for alpha chains as a stray read, so its size is not meaningful. The V and J genes are TRBV6-1 and TRBJ1-1; possibly TRBD1 for D (5 bases). The ends were cut back, 4 bases at V and 0 bases at J, with 18 bases in the middle. The CDR3 loop spans 17 amino acids. Germline loops: CDR1 MNHNS, CDR2 SASEGT. The CDR3 sequence: CASSASGRSGVNTEAFF. As DNA, the CDR3 is TGTGCCAGCAGTGCCTCCGGGAGGTCGGGGGTGAACACTGAAGCTTTCTTT.

By frequency in the sample, this clonotype is large. This beta chain is a stray read from a library made for alpha chains; its abundance is not meaningful. The rearrangement links TRBV7-2 to TRBJ2-3; D unresolved. Germline CDR1 is SGHTA and CDR2 is FQGNSA. Deletions cut 4 bases from V and 5 bases from J, with 10 bases between. This CDR3 region has 13 residues. The CDR3, as DNA: TGTGCCAGCAGCTCCGACACGGGAGATACGCAGTATTTT. It translates to CASSSDTGDTQYF.

This clonotype is medium-sized by share. A library made for alpha chains picked up this beta chain off target, so its size means little. Here the CDR3 DNA reads TGTGCCAGTAGTATTGTAGGCGGAGCCAAAAACATTCAGTACTTC. Translated, it gives CASSIVGGAKNIQYF. J is TRBJ2-4 and V is TRBV19; D not resolved. The germline gives CDR1 LNHDA, CDR2 SQIVND (reference sequence). CDR3 size: 15 residues. V was shortened by 3 bases and J by 0 bases, with 9 bases between the two germline ends.

This clonotype is large (0.1 to 1%) by share. This beta chain came through as a stray read in a library set up for alpha chains, and its size says little. The chain joins TRBV13 to TRBJ2-3; 12 nucleotides agree with TRBD2. The CDR3 sequence is 16 residues long. V dropped 4 bases and J dropped 8; count of bases not matched to a gene: 10. Germline assignment: CDR1 PRHDT and CDR2 FYEKMQ (reference sequence). The CDR3 protein is CASSYLTSGGGPTQYF. The CDR3 nucleotides read TGTGCCAGCAGCTACTTGACTAGCGGGGGCGGTCCTACGCAGTATTTT.

Within the sample, this clonotype is large. This beta chain appears as a stray read in a library generated for alpha chains; its size is not informative. The chain employs TRBV20-1 and TRBJ1-5; possible D gene TRBD1, 6 bases. The CDR3 has 14 residues. The germline V and J ends were trimmed by 5 bases and 0 bases, with 11 bases remaining between them. The germline V gene encodes CDR1 DFQATT and CDR2 SNEGSKA (reference sequence). CDR3 DNA: TGCAGTGCTCCGCAGGGGAATAGCAATCAGCCCCAGCATTTT. Its translation is CSAPQGNSNQPQHF.

Concerning this clonotype: This beta chain is an unintended read in a library built for alpha chains; its size means little. The chain recombines TRBV30 with TRBJ2-5; D is possibly TRBD1 (6 bases). In germline, CDR1 is GTSNPN, CDR2 SVGIG (reference sequence). The CDR3 has 11 amino acids. The CDR3 nucleotides read TGTGCGAGGAGGCAGGGGAAGACCCAGTACTTC. Translation gives CARRQGKTQYF. The variable domain in full, with the rest retrieved from reference TRBV30 and TRBJ2-5, is SQTIHQWPATLVQPVGSPLSLECTVEGTSNPNLYWYRQAAGRGLQLLFYSVGIGQISSEVPQNLSASRPQDRQFILSSKKLLLSDSGFYLCARRQGKTQYFGPGTRLLVL.